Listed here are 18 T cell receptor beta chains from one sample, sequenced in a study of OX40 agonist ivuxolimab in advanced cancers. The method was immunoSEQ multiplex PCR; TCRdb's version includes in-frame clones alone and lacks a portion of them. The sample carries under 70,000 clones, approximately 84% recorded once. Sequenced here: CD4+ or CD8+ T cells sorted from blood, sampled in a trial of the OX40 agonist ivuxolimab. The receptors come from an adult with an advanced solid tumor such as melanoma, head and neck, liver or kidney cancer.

The CDR3 DNA reads TGTGCCAGCAGCCGGACAGGCGCCCCAGATACGCAGTATTTT. Residues: CASSRTGAPDTQYF. The gene calls are TRBV4-2 and TRBJ2-3, with 7 bases fitting TRBD1. CDR3 length equals 14 residues. Germline V gene data show CDR1 as LGHNA and CDR2 as YNFKEQ. V lost 4 bases to trimming and J lost 4 bases; unmatched junction nucleotides: 5.

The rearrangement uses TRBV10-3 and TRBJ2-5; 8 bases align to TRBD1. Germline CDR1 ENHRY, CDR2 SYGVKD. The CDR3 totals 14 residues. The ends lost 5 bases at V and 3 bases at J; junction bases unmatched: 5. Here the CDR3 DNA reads TGTGCCATCAGTCCGGGACAGGCAGAAGAGACCCAGTACTTC. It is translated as CAISPGQAEETQYF.

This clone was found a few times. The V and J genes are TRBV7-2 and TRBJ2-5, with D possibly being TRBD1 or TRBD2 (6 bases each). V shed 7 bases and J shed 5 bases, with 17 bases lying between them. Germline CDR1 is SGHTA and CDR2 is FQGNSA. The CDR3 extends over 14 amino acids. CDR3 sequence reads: CASTPNGGGETQYF. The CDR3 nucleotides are TGTGCCAGCACCCCAAACGGGGGCGGCGAGACCCAGTACTTC.

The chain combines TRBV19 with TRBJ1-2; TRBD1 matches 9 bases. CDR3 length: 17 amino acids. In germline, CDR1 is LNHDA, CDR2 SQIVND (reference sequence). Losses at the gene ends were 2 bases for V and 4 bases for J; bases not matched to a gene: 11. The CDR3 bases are TGTGCCAGTAGTATATCTCTTTCGGGACAGGGCGCCTATGGCTACACCTTC. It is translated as CASSISLSGQGAYGYTF. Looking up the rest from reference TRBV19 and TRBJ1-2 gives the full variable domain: DGGITQSPKYLFRKEGQNVTLSCEQNLNHDAMYWYRQDPGQGLRLIYYSQIVNDFQKGDIAEGYSVSREKKESFPLTVTSAQKNPTAFYLCASSISLSGQGAYGYTFGSGTRLTVV.

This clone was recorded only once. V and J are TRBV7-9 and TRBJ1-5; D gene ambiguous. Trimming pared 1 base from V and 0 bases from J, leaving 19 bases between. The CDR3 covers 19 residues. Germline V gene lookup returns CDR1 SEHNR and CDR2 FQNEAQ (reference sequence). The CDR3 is CASSLVVGTSTVSNQPQHF. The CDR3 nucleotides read TGTGCCAGCAGCTTAGTCGTCGGAACCTCCACAGTTAGCAATCAGCCCCAGCATTTT. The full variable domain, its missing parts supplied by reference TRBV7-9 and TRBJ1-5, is DTGVSQNPRHKITKRGQNVTFRCDPISEHNRLYWYRQTLGQGPEFLTYFQNEAQLEKSRLLSDRFSAERPKGSFSTLEIQRTEQGDSAMYLCASSLVVGTSTVSNQPQHFGDGTRLSIL.

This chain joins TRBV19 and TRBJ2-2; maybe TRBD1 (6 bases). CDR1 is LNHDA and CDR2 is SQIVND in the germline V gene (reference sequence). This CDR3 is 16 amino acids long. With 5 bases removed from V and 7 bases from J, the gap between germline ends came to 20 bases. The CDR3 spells CASSPKVTGGGGELFF. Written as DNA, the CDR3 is TGTGCCAGTAGTCCTAAAGTGACAGGTGGTGGCGGGGAGCTGTTTTTT.

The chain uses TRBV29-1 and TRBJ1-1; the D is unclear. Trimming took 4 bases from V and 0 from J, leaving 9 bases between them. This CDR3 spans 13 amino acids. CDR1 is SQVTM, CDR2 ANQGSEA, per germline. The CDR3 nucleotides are TGCAGCGTTGGGAGACGGATGAACACTGAAGCTTTCTTT. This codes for CSVGRRMNTEAFF.

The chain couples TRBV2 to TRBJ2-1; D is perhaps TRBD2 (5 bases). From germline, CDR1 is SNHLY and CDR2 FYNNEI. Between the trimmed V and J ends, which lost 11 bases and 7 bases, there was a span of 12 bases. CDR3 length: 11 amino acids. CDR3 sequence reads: CAGGGRNEQFF. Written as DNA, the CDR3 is TGTGCCGGTGGAGGTCGGAATGAGCAGTTCTTC.

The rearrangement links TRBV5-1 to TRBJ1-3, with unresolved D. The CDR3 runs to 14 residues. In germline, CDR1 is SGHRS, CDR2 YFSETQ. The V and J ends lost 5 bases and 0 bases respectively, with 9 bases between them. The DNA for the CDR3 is TGCGCCAGCAGGCAGGAGAGCTCTGGAAACACCATATATTTT. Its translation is CASRQESSGNTIYF.

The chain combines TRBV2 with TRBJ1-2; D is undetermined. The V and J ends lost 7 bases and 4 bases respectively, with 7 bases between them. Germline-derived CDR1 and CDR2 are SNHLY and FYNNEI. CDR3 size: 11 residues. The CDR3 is CASTQIYGYTF. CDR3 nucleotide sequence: TGTGCCAGCACCCAGATCTATGGCTACACCTTC.

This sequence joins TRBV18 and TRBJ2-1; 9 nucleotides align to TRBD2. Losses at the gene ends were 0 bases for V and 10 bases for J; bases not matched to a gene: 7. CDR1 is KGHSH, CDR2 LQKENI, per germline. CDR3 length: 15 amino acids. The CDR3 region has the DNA TGTGCCAGCTCACCACCGCTAGCGGGGATTGGAGAGCAGTTCTTC. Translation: CASSPPLAGIGEQFF.

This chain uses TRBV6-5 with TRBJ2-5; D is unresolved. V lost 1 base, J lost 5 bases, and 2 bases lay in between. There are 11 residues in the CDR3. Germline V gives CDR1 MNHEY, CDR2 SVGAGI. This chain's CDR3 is CASSYLETQYF. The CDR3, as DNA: TGTGCCAGCAGTTACTTGGAGACCCAGTACTTC.

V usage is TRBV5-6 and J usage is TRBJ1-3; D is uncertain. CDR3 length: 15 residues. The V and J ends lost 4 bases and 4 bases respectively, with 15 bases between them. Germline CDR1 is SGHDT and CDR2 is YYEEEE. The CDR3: CASSRLAVSGNTIYF. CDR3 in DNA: TGTGCCAGCAGCCGGTTGGCTGTGTCAGGAAACACCATATATTTT.

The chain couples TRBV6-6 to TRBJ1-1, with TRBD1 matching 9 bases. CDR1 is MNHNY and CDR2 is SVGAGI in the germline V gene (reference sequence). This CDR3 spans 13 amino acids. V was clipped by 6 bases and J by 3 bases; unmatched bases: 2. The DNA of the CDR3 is TGTGCCAGCAGGGGACAGGGAGACACTGAAGCTTTCTTT. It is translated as CASRGQGDTEAFF.

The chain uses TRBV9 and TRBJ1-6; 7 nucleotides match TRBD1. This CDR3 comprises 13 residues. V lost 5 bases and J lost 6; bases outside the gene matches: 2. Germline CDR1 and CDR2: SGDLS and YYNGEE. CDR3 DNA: TGTGCCAGCAGTACAGGGGTTAATTCACCCCTCCACTTT. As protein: CASSTGVNSPLHF.

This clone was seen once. The CDR3 DNA reads TGTGCCAGCAGTGGACAGGGTTTGCCTGAAGCTTTCTTT. Its protein product is CASSGQGLPEAFF. The chain recombines TRBV28 with TRBJ1-1, with TRBD1 matching 8 bases. The germline gives CDR1 MDHEN, CDR2 SYDVKM. This CDR3 has 13 amino acids. The V segment lost 5 bases and the J segment 6 bases; nucleotides outside the gene matches: 5.

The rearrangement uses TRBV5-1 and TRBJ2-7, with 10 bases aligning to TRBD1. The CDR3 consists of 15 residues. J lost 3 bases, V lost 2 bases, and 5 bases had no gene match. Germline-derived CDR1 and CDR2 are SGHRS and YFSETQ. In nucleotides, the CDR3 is TGCGCCAGCAGCTTTACCGGGACAGGGGACTACGAGCAGTACTTC. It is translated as CASSFTGTGDYEQYF.

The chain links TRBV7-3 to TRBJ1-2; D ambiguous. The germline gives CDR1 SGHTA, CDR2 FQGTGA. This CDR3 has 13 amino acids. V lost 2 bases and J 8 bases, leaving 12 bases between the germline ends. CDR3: CASSLVRGNGYTF. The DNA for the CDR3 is TGTGCCAGCAGCTTAGTTAGAGGGAACGGCTACACCTTC.